The T cell receptor (beta chain) under discussion was sequenced for a study of cytomegalovirus exposure and HLA in healthy donors. Across the whole study: About 200 million T cells yielded 120 million or so unique TCR beta sequences, as an earlier analysis found.

Findings of the study overall: Earlier findings revealed that most TCR beta V segments proved productive either about 87% or about 30% of the time. 16,951 TCR beta sequences were associated with HLA alleles at 0.05 false discovery rate in a later analysis. Presence/absence comparisons presumed near-even sequencing depth among donors.

PCR employed 60 Vbeta and 13 Jbeta primers. The data were produced by immunoSEQ multiplex PCR, yet TCRdb's version contains in-frame clones alone and is incomplete. The profile shows 150,000 to 200,000 clones, around 81% of them singletons. As concerns this clone: Its matching antigen is unknown.

V gave up 6 bases and J gave up 5 bases, with 14 bases separating them. The CDR3 runs to 12 residues. Germline V CDR1 and CDR2: SQVTM, ANQGSEA. The clonotype originates from a woman aged 40 to 50 in good health and CMV-seronegative. Source material: PBMCs. This chain joins TRBV29-1 and TRBJ2-7, with D maybe TRBD1 (6 bases). The CDR3 is CSVGTSLHEQYF. For the CDR3, the DNA is TGCAGCGTCGGGACATCACTGCACGAGCAGTACTTC.